The 4 T cell receptor beta chains presented below share a single source sample, sequenced in a study. The sorted Tregs were CD4+CD25+CD127-/low cells. The TRBV12-4/TRBJ1-2 clonotypes were amplified using barcode primers with ligated adaptors. TCRdb independently ran MiXCR on the multiplex PCR reads; one entry per CDR3 protein. This sample has around 360 distinct CDR3 sequences, with 31% found just once. Source material: tumor-infiltrating Tregs sorted from the breast tumor. The receptors were sampled from a female donor with breast cancer.

This clonotype qualifies as hyperexpanded. J is TRBJ1-2 and V is TRBV12-3 or TRBV12-4; no clear D gene. Deletions cut 6 bases from V and 0 bases from J, with 14 bases between. CDR3 size: 15 residues. CDR3 DNA sequence: TGTGCCAGCAGCCCCAGACCCAGAGCTAACTATGGCTACACCTTC. Protein product: CASSPRPRANYGYTF.

The chain couples TRBV12-3 or TRBV12-4 to TRBJ1-2; perhaps TRBD1 as D (5 bases). The ends were cut back, 4 bases at V and 10 bases at J, with 19 bases in the middle. The CDR3 has 14 residues. CDR3 in DNA: TGTGCCAGCAGTTGGGCTCGGGCCGCCAGGGTCTACACCTTC. Translated: CASSWARAARVYTF.

The table lists this clonotype with a few counts. This rearrangement joins TRBV12-3 or TRBV12-4 to TRBJ1-2, with a tentative D call TRBD1 (6 bases). The V gene lost 5 bases and the J gene lost 6 bases, with 13 bases spanning the gap. The CDR3 is 13 residues long. In DNA, the CDR3 is TGTGCCAGCAGTCCGGTACAGGGCCATGGCTACACCTTC. This translates into CASSPVQGHGYTF.

The chain has TRBV12-3 or TRBV12-4 and TRBJ1-2, with D possibly being TRBD1 (5 bases). The CDR3 has 15 residues. Trimming removed 3 bases from V and 2 bases from J, with 13 bases in between. This CDR3 is CASSFGPRGNYGYTF. The CDR3 DNA reads as TGTGCCAGCAGTTTCGGTCCACGGGGCAACTATGGCTACACCTTC.